This T cell receptor beta chain was identified in a study of OX40 agonist ivuxolimab in advanced cancers. In the study overall: Previous treatment with anti-PD-1, anti-PD-L1 or anti-CTLA-4 therapy was allowed; 35% to 50% had received some.

Germline CDR1 is SGHVS and CDR2 is FNYEAQ. V shed 5 bases and J shed 3 bases, with 17 bases lying between them. The CDR3 length is 15 residues. Data came from immunoSEQ multiplex PCR; TCRdb stores just in-frame clones and leaves some out. The table has 60,000 to 100,000 clones, around 92% seen once; the top ten hold roughly 0.56%. To note about this clone: Its antigen remains unknown.

Notes on the study in general: Certain nonresponders additionally had low normalized T-cell clonal expansion.

This material consisted of CD4+ or CD8+ T cells sorted from blood, taken in a trial of the OX40 agonist ivuxolimab. The sequence came from an adult with an advanced solid tumor such as melanoma, head and neck, liver or kidney cancer. V is TRBV7-6 and J is TRBJ2-7; tentatively, D is TRBD2 (5 bases). CDR3 nucleotide sequence: TGTGCCAGCAGCGATCAGCCGGGGAGAAGCTACGAGCAGTACTTC. It encodes CASSDQPGRSYEQYF.